This T cell receptor (beta chain) was identified during a study of T cells of healthy individuals. This clonotype has ten or more counts. In TCRdb, the 5' RACE reads were re-called with MiXCR into one record per CDR3 protein. The table records about 96,000 distinct CDR3 sequences, approximately 16% of them present only once. Trimming took 6 bases from V and 7 from J; bases not matched to a gene: 6. Germline V CDR1 and CDR2: SQVTM, ANQGSEA. The CDR3 covers 13 residues. The TCR sequence derives from a human donor in good health. The rearrangement uses TRBV29-1 and TRBJ1-6; 7 positions match TRBD1. CDR3 loop: CSVRQGGNSPLHF. CDR3 nucleotides: TGCAGCGTAAGACAGGGTGGCAATTCACCCCTCCACTTT.